This TCR beta chain was documented in a study of blood T cells in healthy people across ages. Isolation yielded PBMCs, at least 6 million per sample, in every case. This clonotype came up a few times. Combining a sample-barcoded 5' primer with a J-beta primer mix, a second PCR ran for about 7 to 11 cycles. There were at least 2.5 million CDR3-containing paired-end reads obtained from each sample. TCRdb analysed the 5' RACE reads with MiXCR anew, one entry per CDR3 protein. The data hold some 1.6 million distinct CDR3 sequences, with around 36% observed a single time. The V end lost 3 bases, the J end lost 2 bases, and 13 bases lay between the germline ends. The CDR3 runs 15 residues.

Material for sequencing was blood. This chain connects TRBV12-3 or TRBV12-4 to TRBJ1-1, with D possibly being TRBD1 (5 bases). The TCR originated in a woman under 40 in good health. The CDR3 loop is CASSLLRGLNTEAFF. The DNA of the CDR3 is TGTGCCAGCAGTTTGCTGAGGGGCCTCAACACTGAAGCTTTCTTT.